This is a list of T cell receptor beta chains from one sample in a study of T cell changes during pregnancy in multiple sclerosis. Libraries were prepared by immunoSEQ multiplex PCR; TCRdb keeps only in-frame clonotypes and omits some of them. The repertoire holds around 130,000 clones, with approximately 94% as singletons. Source: peripheral blood, taken before pregnancy. These receptor sequences come from a female donor with multiple sclerosis, enrolled in a pregnancy study. The CDR3 runs from the conserved cysteine through the conserved F or W. A D gene is named only where the DNA matches it firmly. Clone size appears in some rows only: once, few, many, or a class for an expanded clone.

-	TRBV30	-	TRBJ2-2	TGTGCCTGGAGTGTTTCGACGGGTTTGAACACCGGGGAGCTGTTTTTT	CAWSVSTGLNTGELFF
TRBD1	TRBV5-4	-	TRBJ2-3	TGTGCCAGCAGACTCGGGACAGGGGTAGCAGATACGCAGTATTTT	CASRLGTGVADTQYF
TRBD1	TRBV4-1	-	TRBJ1-5	TGCGCCAGCAGCCAAGGGACAGGGGGTTTTAGCAATCAGCCCCAGCATTTT	CASSQGTGGFSNQPQHF
-	TRBV30	once	TRBJ1-3	TGTGCCTGGAGTGTACGACAGAGAAACACCATATATTTT	CAWSVRQRNTIYF
TRBD1	TRBV6-1	-	TRBJ1-6	TGTGCCAGCAGTGTTCGGACAGGGCTAAATTCACCCCTCCACTTT	CASSVRTGLNSPLHF
TRBD1	TRBV27	-	TRBJ1-4	TGTGCCAGCAGTTTACGGACAGGGATTGAAAAACTGTTTTTT	CASSLRTGIEKLFF
-	TRBV2	-	TRBJ1-1	TGTGCCAGCAGCGGACAGAACACTGAAGCTTTCTTT	CASSGQNTEAFF
TRBD1	TRBV27	-	TRBJ2-1	TGTGCCAGCACCTTTGGACAGGGACTCAATGAGCAGTTCTTC	CASTFGQGLNEQFF
-	TRBV9	-	TRBJ2-3	TGTGCCAGCAGCGTAAACGGGGGAGGCACAGATACGCAGTATTTT	CASSVNGGGTDTQYF
-	TRBV7-3	-	TRBJ2-7	TGTGCCAGCAGCTTAGCCGGGAGCACCTACGAGCAGTACTTC	CASSLAGSTYEQYF
TRBD2	TRBV28	-	TRBJ2-7	TGTGCCAGCACCCACCTTGCCCAGCGGGAGGTATACGAGCAGTACTTC	CASTHLAQREVYEQYF
-	TRBV7-3	-	TRBJ1-6	TGTGCCAGCAGCTTAGGACAGCAAAATTCACCCCTCCACTTT	CASSLGQQNSPLHF
TRBD1	TRBV15	-	TRBJ2-4	TGTGCCACCAGCAGTGTACACCCGGTTGACAGGGGGCTGAACATTCAGTACTTC	CATSSVHPVDRGLNIQYF
-	TRBV18	-	TRBJ2-5	TGTGCCAGCTCACTCGGGACTTTGGAGACCCAGTACTTC	CASSLGTLETQYF
-	TRBV6-5	-	TRBJ2-3	TGTGCCAGCAGTGGTAGTTTGGGCACAGATACGCAGTATTTT	CASSGSLGTDTQYF
TRBD1	TRBV15	-	TRBJ1-2	TGTGCCACCAGCAGCCGGGACAGGCGGCAGGTCTATGGCTACACCTTC	CATSSRDRRQVYGYTF
-	TRBV28	-	TRBJ1-2	TGTGCCAGCAGTCCCGCGACAGGCTATGGCTACACCTTC	CASSPATGYGYTF
TRBD1	TRBV5-1	-	TRBJ1-1	TGCGCCAGCAGCCCGAACTCACAGGGGGCGCTGACTGAAGCTTTCTTT	CASSPNSQGALTEAFF
TRBD1	TRBV5-8	-	TRBJ1-5	TGTGCCAGCAGCGCGGACAGGAATCAGCCCCAGCATTTT	CASSADRNQPQHF